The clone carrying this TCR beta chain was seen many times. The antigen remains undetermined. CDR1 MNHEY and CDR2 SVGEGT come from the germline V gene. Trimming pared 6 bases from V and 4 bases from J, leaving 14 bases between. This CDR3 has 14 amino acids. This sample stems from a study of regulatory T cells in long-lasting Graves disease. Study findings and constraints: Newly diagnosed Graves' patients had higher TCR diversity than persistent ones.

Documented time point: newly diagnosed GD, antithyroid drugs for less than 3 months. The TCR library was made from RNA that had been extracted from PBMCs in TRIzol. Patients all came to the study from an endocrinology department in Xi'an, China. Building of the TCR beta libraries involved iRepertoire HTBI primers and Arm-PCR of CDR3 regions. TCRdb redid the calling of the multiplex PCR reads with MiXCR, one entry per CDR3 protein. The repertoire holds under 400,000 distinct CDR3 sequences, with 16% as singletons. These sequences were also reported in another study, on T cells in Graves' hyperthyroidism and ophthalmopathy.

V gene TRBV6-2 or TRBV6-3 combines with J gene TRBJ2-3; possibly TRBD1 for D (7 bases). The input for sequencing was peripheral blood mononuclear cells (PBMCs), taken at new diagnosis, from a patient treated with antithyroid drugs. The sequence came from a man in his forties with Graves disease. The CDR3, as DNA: TGTGCCAGCAGCCAGGGGGGCAAGGCAGATACGCAGTATTTT. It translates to CASSQGGKADTQYF.